The text below deals with one T cell receptor beta chain. Its cognate antigen is unknown. This entry belongs to a study of post-analysis software for immune sequencing data. Findings and limits, study-wide: Patients showed TRBV5-6, TRBV5-1 and TRBV20-1 among a few TRBV segments more frequent than in controls.

The CDR3 is made up of 13 amino acids. The V gene's germline CDR1 is SQVTM and CDR2 ANQGSEA. V shed 2 bases, J shed 4 bases, and the junction held 3 bases outside the gene matches. Sequencing libraries made from TCR beta cDNA carried unique molecular identifiers. Each CDR3 protein gets one entry after TCRdb re-called the PCR reads with MiXCR. In the table there are hundreds of thousands of distinct CDR3 sequences, 59% of which are singletons. This chain links TRBV29-1 with TRBJ1-2; 8 bases align to TRBD1. This TCR derives from a girl aged 2 to 10 with multiple sclerosis. Material for sequencing was blood. The CDR3, as DNA: TGCAGCGTTGAAAGACAGGGGAGCTATGGCTACACCTTC. This encodes CSVERQGSYGYTF.